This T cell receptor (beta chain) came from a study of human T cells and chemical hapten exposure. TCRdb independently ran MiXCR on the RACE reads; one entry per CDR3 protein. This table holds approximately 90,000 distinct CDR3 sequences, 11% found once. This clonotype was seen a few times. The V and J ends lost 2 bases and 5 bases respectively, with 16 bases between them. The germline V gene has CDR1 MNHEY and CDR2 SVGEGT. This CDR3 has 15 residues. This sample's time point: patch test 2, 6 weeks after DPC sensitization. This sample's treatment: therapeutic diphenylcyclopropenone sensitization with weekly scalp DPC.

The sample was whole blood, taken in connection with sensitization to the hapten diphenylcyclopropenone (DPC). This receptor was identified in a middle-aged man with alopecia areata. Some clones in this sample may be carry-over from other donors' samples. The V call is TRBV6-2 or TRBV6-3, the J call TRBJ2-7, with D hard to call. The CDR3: CASSYLRNTGHEQYF. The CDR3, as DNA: TGTGCCAGCAGTTACCTTCGAAACACCGGACACGAGCAGTACTTC.